This entry features one TCR beta chain sequence. Its antigen is not yet known. Base qualities are missing; no much larger clone stands one base away. TCRdb records Illumina NovaSeq 6000 as the sequencer. Using 5'RACE with constant-segment primers, TCRalpha and TCRbeta cDNA libraries were constructed, with sample barcodes and unique molecular identifiers added in the process. Trizol reagent was used to extract RNA from every sample. Library amplification was performed in two PCR steps, and a second sample barcode and Illumina TruSeq adapters were introduced in the second step. Libraries were sequenced on an Illumina NovaSeq with 2 x 150 bp paired-end reads. The source study handled its data this way. Reads were demultiplexed and collapsed into UMI-guided consensus sequences with migec v1.2.7. Using mixcr v2.1.11, UMI consensuses were aligned to TRA and TRB V and J templates and then assembled into clonotypes. A clonotype was counted as expanded or contracted only if both edgeR and NoisET called the change significant, with noise models trained on biological replicates. edgeR calls used a false discovery rate-adjusted p below 0.01 and a log2 fold-change threshold of 1. As an exploratory analysis of dynamics, max-normalized trajectories of the 1000 most abundant clonotypes were examined with PCA combined with hierarchical clustering. The CD4 or CD8 phenotype of responding clones was assigned using the separately sequenced CD4+ and CD8+ repertoires. TCRdb took the public reads, trimmed them with fastp at Q25, ran MiXCR for clone calling and kept in-frame beta chains. Identical CDR3 proteins give one entry, which carries the most common genes and DNA. In this record, the V and J calls reflect TCRdb's handling and not the investigators' own analysis. Across this sample there are roughly 340,000 distinct CDR3 sequences, with less than 20% seen only once. The ten largest clones capture under 25% of the sample.

PBMCs were isolated by Ficoll-Paque density gradient centrifugation. The data originate from a study of T-cell memory formation after mild COVID-19 (dated by TCRdb to the early 2020s). Concerning the study at large: Most TCR sequence clusters were specific to one of the two donors. The cohort comprised two young, previously healthy adult volunteers, one female and one male. T-cell clones expanding and contracting after mild COVID-19 in a couple of donors were tracked by longitudinal TCRalpha and TCRbeta repertoire sequencing.

Study-wide findings and limitations: Contracting CD4+ clones were located mainly in the CM and EM memory subsets, whereas CD8+ clones were found to be enriched in EMRA. Whether the second-wave clones peaking on day 37 were SARS-CoV-2 specific was not confirmed. Some responding clones were detected in pre-infection memory, suggesting pre-existing cross-reactive memory T cells joined the SARS-CoV-2 response. Only a couple of mild cases were covered by the study, and larger cohorts that include severe cases with pre-infection samples were considered necessary. Clones that contracted from day 15 to 85 showed balanced CD4/CD8 phenotypes, whereas a second wave of clones that expanded from day 15 to 37 leaned towards CD4+.

From the cysteine through the phenylalanine, the CDR3 covers 16 amino acids. Only the CDR3 DNA stays, 48 bases, in frame from base 1. Trimming costs V 2 bases and J 3 bases, and their ends lie 15 bases apart. The germline V gene encodes CDR1 KGHDR and CDR2 SFDVKD. Recombination joined TRBV24-1 with TRBJ2-5; TRBD1 might be the D gene, on 6 matching bases. Sequencing was carried out using PBMCs or a T cell subset sorted from them (not recorded which). The clonotype comes from a man aged 18 to 30 who had mild COVID-19 (a few samples of this study predate the infection). The sample titles of this study are shuffled in the database, so cell type and time point are left out; the donor was told from shared clones. Read as DNA, the sequence is TGTGCCACCAGTGATTGGCAGGGGAACTTCAAAGAGACCCAGTACTTC. This yields the protein CATSDWQGNFKETQYF.